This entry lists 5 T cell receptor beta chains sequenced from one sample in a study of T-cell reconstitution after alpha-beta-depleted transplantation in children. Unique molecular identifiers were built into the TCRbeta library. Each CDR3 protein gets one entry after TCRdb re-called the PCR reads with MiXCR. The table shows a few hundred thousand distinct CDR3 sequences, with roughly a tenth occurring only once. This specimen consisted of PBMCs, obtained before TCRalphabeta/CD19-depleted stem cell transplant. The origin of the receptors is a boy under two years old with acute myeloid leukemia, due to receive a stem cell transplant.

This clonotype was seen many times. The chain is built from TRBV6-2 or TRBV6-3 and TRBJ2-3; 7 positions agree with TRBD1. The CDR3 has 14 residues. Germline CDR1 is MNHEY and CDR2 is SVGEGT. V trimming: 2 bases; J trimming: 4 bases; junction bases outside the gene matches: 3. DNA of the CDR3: TGTGCCAGCAGTTACACAGGGGTGGCAGATACGCAGTATTTT. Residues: CASSYTGVADTQYF.

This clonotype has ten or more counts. The CDR3 nucleotides read TGTGCCAGCTCACCTCCGGGACAGCCCCAATATTTT. It encodes CASSPPGQPQYF. The rearrangement joins TRBV18 to TRBJ2-3; 7 bases align to TRBD1. CDR3 size: 12 residues. In germline, CDR1 is KGHSH, CDR2 LQKENI. Losses at the gene ends were 3 bases for V and 15 bases for J; bases not matched to a gene: 9.

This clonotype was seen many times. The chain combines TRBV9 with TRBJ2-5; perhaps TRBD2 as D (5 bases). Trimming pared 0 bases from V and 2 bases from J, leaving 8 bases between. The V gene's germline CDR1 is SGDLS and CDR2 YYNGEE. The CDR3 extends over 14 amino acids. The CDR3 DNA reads TGTGCCAGCAGCGTAGGCGGACTGCAAGAGACCCAGTACTTC. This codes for CASSVGGLQETQYF. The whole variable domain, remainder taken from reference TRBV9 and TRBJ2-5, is DSGVTQTPKHLITATGQRVTLRCSPRSGDLSVYWYQQSLDQGLQFLIQYYNGEERAKGNILERFSAQQFPDLHSELNLSSLELGDSALYFCASSVGGLQETQYFGPGTRLLVL.

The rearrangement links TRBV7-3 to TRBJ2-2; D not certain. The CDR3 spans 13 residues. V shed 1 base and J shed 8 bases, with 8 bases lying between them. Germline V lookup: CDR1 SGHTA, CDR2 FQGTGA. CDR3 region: CASSLSQTGELFF. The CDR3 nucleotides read TGTGCCAGCAGCTTAAGCCAAACGGGGGAGCTGTTTTTT.

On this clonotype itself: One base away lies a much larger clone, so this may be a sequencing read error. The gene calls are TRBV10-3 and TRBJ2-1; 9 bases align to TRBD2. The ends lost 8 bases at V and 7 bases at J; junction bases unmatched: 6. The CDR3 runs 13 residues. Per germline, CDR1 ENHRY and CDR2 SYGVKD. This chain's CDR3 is CAIGVAGVNEQFF. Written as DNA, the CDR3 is TGTGCCATCGGAGTAGCGGGGGTAAATGAGCAGTTCTTC.